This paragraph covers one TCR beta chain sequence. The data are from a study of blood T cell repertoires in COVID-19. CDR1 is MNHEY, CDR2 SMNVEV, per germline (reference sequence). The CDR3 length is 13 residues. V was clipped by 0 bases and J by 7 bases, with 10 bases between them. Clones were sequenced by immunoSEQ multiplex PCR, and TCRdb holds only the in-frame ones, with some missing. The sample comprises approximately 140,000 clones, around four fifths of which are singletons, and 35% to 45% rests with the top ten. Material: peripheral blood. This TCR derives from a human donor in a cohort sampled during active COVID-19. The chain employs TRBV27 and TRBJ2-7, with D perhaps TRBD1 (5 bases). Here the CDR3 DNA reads TGTGCCAGCAGTTTATCCCAGGGATGGGAGCAGTACTTC. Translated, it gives CASSLSQGWEQYF.